Listed here are 9 T cell receptor beta chains from one sample, sequenced in a study of CD8 T cells in Susac syndrome. Random-hexamer reverse transcription was applied to roughly 0.5 to 1 ug RNA. TCRdb fed the immunoSEQ multiplex PCR reads into MiXCR, producing one record per CDR3 protein. The top ten hold over 0.15% of the sample, which has about 130,000 distinct CDR3 sequences, 85% to 95% seen once. Sequencing was done on a sample of CD8+ T cells from PBMCs. The receptors here all came from a human donor with Susac syndrome.

The rearrangement joins TRBV12-3 or TRBV12-4 to TRBJ2-1; unclear D gene. Trimming took 3 bases from V and 9 from J, leaving 12 bases between them. The CDR3 is 13 amino acids. Written as DNA, the CDR3 is TGTGCCAGCAGTTTCGCCTTGGGTAGTGAGCAGTTCTTC. Protein: CASSFALGSEQFF.

V usage is TRBV9 and J usage is TRBJ2-7, with 12 bases that match TRBD2. V lost 3 bases and J lost 5; bases outside the gene matches: 6. Germline V CDR1 and CDR2: SGDLS, YYNGEE. The CDR3 has 15 residues. CDR3 loop: CASSGRTSGTDEQYF. The CDR3 DNA is TGTGCCAGCAGCGGGAGGACTAGCGGGACTGACGAGCAGTACTTC.

The CDR3 DNA reads as TGTGCCAGCAGCCAAACCGGGACTATAATGCCGTTCTTC. This gives the protein CASSQTGTIMPFF. The chain carries TRBV6-2 or TRBV6-3 and TRBJ2-1, with 7 bases identical to TRBD2. Per the germline V gene, CDR1 is MNHEY and CDR2 is SVGEGT. Trimming took 6 bases from V and 15 from J; bases not matched to a gene: 14. The CDR3 runs to 13 residues.

The chain is built from TRBV11-2 and TRBJ2-4; the D gene is possibly TRBD1 (7 bases). CDR1 is SGHAT and CDR2 is FQNNGV in the germline V gene. V was shortened by 5 bases and J by 3 bases, with 11 bases between the two germline ends. This CDR3 region has 14 residues. The chain's CDR3 is CASSPGGLKNIQYF. CDR3 sequence (DNA): TGTGCCAGCAGCCCAGGGGGGCTCAAAAACATTCAGTACTTC.

This clonotype came up a few times. This chain joins TRBV12-3 or TRBV12-4 and TRBJ2-1, with 14 bases fitting TRBD2. The CDR3 sequence is 15 residues long. The J segment lost 7 bases and the V segment lost 5 bases, leaving 4 bases of the junction unmatched. The CDR3 DNA reads as TGTGCCAGCAGTCCGGGACTAGCGGGAGTGAATGAGCAGTTCTTC. It codes for CASSPGLAGVNEQFF.

This chain connects TRBV29-1 to TRBJ1-1; tentative D call: TRBD1 (5 bases). The germline gives CDR1 SQVTM, CDR2 ANQGSEA. The V and J ends lost 5 bases and 1 base respectively, with 11 bases between them. The CDR3 runs to 13 residues. The CDR3 protein is CSVFRAGNTEAFF. Written as DNA, the CDR3 is TGCAGCGTTTTCAGGGCCGGGAACACTGAAGCTTTCTTT.

V is TRBV29-1 and J is TRBJ2-7; D gene uncertain. The germline CDR1 and CDR2 sequences are SQVTM and ANQGSEA. The CDR3 loop spans 12 amino acids. V dropped 5 bases and J dropped 0 bases, with 8 bases sitting between them. The DNA of the CDR3 is TGCAGCGTTCGAAGGAACTCCTACGAGCAGTACTTC. Residues: CSVRRNSYEQYF.

The chain has TRBV29-1 and TRBJ2-2, with D possibly being TRBD1 (5 bases). V lost 4 bases to trimming and J lost 3 bases, with 6 bases between them. The CDR3 sequence is 12 residues long. The V gene's germline CDR1 is SQVTM and CDR2 ANQGSEA. The CDR3 loop reads CSVAQDTGELFF. The CDR3 DNA follows: TGCAGCGTTGCACAGGACACCGGGGAGCTGTTTTTT.

The chain has TRBV9 and TRBJ2-5; perhaps D is TRBD1 or TRBD2 (5 bases each). This CDR3 spans 13 amino acids. The V gene lost 5 bases and the J gene lost 2 bases, with 10 bases spanning the gap. Germline CDR1 is SGDLS and CDR2 is YYNGEE. The CDR3 region is CASRGPMQETQYF. The DNA of the CDR3 is TGTGCCAGCAGGGGACCGATGCAAGAGACCCAGTACTTC.